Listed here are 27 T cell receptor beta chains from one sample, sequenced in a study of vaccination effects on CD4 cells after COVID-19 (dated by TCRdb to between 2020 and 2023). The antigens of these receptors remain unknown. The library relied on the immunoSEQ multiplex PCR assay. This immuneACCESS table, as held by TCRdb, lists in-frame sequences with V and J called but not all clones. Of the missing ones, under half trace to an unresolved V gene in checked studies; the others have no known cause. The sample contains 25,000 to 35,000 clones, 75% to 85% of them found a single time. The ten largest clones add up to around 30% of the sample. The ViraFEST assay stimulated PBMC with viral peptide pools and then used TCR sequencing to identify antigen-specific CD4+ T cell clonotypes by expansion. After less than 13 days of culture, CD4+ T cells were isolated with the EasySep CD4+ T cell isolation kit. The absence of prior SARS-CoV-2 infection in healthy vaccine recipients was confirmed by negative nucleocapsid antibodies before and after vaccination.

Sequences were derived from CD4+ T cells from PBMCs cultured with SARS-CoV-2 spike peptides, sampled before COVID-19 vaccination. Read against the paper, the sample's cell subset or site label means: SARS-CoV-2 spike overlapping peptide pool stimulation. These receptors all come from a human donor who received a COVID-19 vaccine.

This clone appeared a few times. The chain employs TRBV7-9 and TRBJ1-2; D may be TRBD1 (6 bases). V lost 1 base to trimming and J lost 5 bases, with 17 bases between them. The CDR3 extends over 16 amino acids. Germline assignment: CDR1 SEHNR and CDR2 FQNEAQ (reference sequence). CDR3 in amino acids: CASSLGFGGPTYGYTF. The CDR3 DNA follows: TGTGCCAGCAGCTTAGGTTTCGGGGGGCCAACTTATGGCTACACCTTC.

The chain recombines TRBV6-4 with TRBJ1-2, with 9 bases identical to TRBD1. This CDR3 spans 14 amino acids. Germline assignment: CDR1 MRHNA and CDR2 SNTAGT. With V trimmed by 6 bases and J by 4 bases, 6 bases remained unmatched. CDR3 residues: CASRPGQGPYGYTF. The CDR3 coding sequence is TGTGCCAGCAGGCCCGGACAGGGGCCCTATGGCTACACCTTC.

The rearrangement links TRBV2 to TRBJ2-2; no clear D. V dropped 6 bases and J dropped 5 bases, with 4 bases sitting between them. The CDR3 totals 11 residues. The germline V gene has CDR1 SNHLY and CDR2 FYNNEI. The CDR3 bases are TGTGCCAGCAGGGAGACCGGGGAGCTGTTTTTT. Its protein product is CASRETGELFF.

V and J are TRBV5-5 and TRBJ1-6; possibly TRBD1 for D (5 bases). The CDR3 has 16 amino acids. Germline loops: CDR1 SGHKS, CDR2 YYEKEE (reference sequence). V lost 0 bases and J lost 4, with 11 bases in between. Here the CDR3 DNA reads TGTGCCAGCAGCTTGGAAGGGGACGGTTATAATTCACCCCTCCACTTT. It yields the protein CASSLEGDGYNSPLHF.

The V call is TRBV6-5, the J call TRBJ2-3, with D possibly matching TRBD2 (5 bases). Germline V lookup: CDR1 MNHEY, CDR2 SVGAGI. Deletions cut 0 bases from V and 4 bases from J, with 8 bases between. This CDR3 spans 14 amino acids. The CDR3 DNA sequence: TGTGCCAGCAGTTACTCGTGGCGGGCAGATACGCAGTATTTT. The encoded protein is CASSYSWRADTQYF.

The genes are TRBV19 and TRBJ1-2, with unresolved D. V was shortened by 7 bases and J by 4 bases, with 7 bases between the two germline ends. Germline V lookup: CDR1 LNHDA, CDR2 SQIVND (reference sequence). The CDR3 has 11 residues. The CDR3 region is CASIAGYGYTF. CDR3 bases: TGTGCCAGTATTGCGGGCTATGGCTACACCTTC.

CDR3 in DNA: TGTGCCAGCAGCAACAGTGGTCGAGGCTACACCTTC. This gives the protein CASSNSGRGYTF. The chain joins TRBV12-3 or TRBV12-4 to TRBJ1-2; D unresolved. The V and J ends lost 6 bases and 8 bases respectively, with 13 bases between them. This CDR3 contains 12 residues.

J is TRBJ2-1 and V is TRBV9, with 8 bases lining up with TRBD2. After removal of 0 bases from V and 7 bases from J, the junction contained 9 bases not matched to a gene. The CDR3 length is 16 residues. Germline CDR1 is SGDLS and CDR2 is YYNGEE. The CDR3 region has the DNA TGTGCCAGCAGCGTAGCCGGGACTTCGGGAGGGAATGAGCAGTTCTTC. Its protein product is CASSVAGTSGGNEQFF.

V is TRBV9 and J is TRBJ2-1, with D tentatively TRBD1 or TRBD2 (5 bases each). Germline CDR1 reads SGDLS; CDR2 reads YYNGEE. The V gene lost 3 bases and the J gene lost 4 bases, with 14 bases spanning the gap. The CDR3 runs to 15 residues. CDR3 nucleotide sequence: TGTGCCAGCAGCGCACGGGACGCGCCGTACAATGAGCAGTTCTTC. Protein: CASSARDAPYNEQFF.

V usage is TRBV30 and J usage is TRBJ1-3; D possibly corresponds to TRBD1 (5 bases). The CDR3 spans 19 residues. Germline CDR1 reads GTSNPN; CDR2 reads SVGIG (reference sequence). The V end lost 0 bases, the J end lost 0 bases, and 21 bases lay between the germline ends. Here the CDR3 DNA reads TGTGCCTGGAGTGTGGGACTTCTAGTTGGACTCAGCTCTGGAAACACCATATATTTT. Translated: CAWSVGLLVGLSSGNTIYF.

The CDR3 DNA sequence: TGTGCCAGCTCACCACCCGGGTCCCGCTACGAGCAGTACTTC. As protein: CASSPPGSRYEQYF. The rearrangement joins TRBV18 to TRBJ2-7; unclear D gene. V was cut by 0 bases and J by 3 bases, with 9 bases left in between. Germline values: CDR1 KGHSH, CDR2 LQKENI. This CDR3 is 14 amino acids long.

The CDR3 DNA sequence: TGTGCCAGCGAGGGAGGAGGGTGGACTGAAGCTTTCTTT. Translating it yields CASEGGGWTEAFF. V is TRBV7-8 and J is TRBJ1-1, with D uncertain. The CDR3 is 13 amino acids. CDR1 SGHVS and CDR2 FQNEAQ come from the germline V gene. Trimming removed 8 bases from V and 5 bases from J, with 15 bases in between.

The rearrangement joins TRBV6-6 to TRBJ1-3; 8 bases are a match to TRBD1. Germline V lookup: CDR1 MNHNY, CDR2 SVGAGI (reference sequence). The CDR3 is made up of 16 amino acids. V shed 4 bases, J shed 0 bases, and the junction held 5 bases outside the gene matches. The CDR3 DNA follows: TGTGCCAGCAGTTCCGGGACAGGAGTCTCTGGAAACACCATATATTTT. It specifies CASSSGTGVSGNTIYF.

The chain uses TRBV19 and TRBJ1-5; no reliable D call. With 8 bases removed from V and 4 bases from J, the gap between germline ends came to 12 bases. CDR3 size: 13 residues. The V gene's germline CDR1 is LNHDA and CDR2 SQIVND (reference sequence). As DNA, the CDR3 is TGTGCCAGTGCTGGGAACAGAAATCAGCCCCAGCATTTT. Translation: CASAGNRNQPQHF.

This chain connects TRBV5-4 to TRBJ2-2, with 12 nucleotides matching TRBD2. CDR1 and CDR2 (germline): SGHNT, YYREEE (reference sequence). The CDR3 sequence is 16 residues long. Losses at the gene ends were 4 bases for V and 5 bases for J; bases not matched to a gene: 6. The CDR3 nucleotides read TGTGCCAGCAGCCGGCCCCTAGCGGGGGGGACCGGGGAGCTGTTTTTT. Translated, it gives CASSRPLAGGTGELFF.

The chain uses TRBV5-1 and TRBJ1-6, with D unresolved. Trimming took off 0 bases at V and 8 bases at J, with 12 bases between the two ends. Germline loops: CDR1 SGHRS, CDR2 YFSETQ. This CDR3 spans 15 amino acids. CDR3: CASSLGEGGYSPLHF. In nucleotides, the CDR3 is TGCGCCAGCAGCTTGGGTGAGGGCGGTTATTCACCCCTCCACTTT.

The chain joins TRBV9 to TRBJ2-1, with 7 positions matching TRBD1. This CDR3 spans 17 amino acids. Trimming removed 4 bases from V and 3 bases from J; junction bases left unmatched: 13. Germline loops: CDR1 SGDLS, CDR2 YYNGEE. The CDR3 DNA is TGTGCCAGCAGCCCCGAACAGGGGTCCTTACTCTACAATGAGCAGTTCTTC. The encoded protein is CASSPEQGSLLYNEQFF.

The CDR3 spells CATEGETYEQYF. The DNA of the CDR3 is TGTGCCACCGAGGGGGAAACCTACGAGCAGTACTTC. This sequence joins TRBV15 and TRBJ2-7, with D possibly TRBD1 on 6 matching bases. This CDR3 spans 12 amino acids. V lost 8 bases, J lost 2 bases, and 10 bases lay in between. Germline V gene lookup returns CDR1 LNHNV and CDR2 YYDKDF (reference sequence).

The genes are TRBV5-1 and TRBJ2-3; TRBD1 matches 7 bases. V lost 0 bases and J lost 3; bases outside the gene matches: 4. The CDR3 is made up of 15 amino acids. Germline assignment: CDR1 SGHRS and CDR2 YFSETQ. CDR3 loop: CASSLGTGTTDTQYF. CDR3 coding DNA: TGCGCCAGCAGCTTGGGGACAGGTACGACAGATACGCAGTATTTT.

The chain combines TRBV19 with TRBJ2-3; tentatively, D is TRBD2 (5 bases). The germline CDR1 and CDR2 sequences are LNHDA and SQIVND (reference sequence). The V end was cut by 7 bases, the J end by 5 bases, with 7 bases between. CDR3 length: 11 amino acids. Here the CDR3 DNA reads TGTGCCAGTAATCGGGGAGATACGCAGTATTTT. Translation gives CASNRGDTQYF. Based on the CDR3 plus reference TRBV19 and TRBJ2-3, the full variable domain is DGGITQSPKYLFRKEGQNVTLSCEQNLNHDAMYWYRQDPGQGLRLIYYSQIVNDFQKGDIAEGYSVSREKKESFPLTVTSAQKNPTAFYLCASNRGDTQYFGPGTRLTVL.

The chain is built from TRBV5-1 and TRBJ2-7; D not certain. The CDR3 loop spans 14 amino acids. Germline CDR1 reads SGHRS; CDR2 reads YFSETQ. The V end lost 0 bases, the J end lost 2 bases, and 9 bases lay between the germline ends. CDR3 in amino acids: CASSLVGAPYEQYF. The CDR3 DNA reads TGCGCCAGCAGCTTGGTAGGCGCGCCCTACGAGCAGTACTTC.

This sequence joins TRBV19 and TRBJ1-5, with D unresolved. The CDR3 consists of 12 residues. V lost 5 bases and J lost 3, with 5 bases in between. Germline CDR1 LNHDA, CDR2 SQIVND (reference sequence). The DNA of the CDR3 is TGTGCCAGTAGTTGGTACAATCAGCCCCAGCATTTT. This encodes CASSWYNQPQHF. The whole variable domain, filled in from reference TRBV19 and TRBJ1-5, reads DGGITQSPKYLFRKEGQNVTLSCEQNLNHDAMYWYRQDPGQGLRLIYYSQIVNDFQKGDIAEGYSVSREKKESFPLTVTSAQKNPTAFYLCASSWYNQPQHFGDGTRLSIL.

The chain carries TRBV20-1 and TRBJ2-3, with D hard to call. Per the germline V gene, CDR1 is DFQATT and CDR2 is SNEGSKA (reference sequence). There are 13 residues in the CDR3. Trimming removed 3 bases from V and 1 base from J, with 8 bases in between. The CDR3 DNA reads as TGCAGTGCTAGTGGGTCCCGCACAGATACGCAGTATTTT. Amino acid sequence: CSASGSRTDTQYF.

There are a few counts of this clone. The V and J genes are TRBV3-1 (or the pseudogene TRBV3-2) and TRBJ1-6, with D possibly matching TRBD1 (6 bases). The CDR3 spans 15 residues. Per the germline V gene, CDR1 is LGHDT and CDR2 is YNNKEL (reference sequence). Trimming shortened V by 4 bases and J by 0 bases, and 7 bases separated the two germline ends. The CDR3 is CASSPTGSYNSPLHF. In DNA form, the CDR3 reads TGTGCCAGCAGCCCGACAGGCTCCTATAATTCACCCCTCCACTTT.

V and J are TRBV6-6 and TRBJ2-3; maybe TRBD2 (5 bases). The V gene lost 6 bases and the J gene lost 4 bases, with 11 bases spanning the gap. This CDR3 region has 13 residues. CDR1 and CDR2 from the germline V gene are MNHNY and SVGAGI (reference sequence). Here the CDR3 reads CASRTLAADTQYF. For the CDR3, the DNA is TGTGCCAGCAGGACGCTAGCCGCAGATACGCAGTATTTT.

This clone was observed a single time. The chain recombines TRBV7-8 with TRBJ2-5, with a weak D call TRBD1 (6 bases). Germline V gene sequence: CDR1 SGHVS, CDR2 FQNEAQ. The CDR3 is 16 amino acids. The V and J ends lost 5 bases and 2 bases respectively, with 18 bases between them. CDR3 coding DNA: TGTGCCAGCAGCCCCAGCCCGGGACAAGGGCAAGAGACCCAGTACTTC. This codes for CASSPSPGQGQETQYF.

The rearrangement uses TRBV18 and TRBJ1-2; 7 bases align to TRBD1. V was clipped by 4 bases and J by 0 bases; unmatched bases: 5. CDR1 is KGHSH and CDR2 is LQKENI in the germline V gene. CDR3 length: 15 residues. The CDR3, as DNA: TGTGCCAGCTCACAGACCGGGACAGCTAACTATGGCTACACCTTC. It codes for CASSQTGTANYGYTF.